Listed below are T cell receptor beta chains from one sample, sequenced in a study of blood T cell repertoires in COVID-19. TCRdb's copy holds only in-frame clones and misses some; the assay was immunoSEQ multiplex PCR. The repertoire holds 70,000 or so clones, with around three quarters as singletons. The sample comprised peripheral blood. The receptors were sampled from a woman aged 70-85 years with acute or convalescent COVID-19. Both conserved end residues are part of each CDR3. D genes are given only for firm matches. Clone sizes are given selectively: once, few, many, or a class where the clone is expanded.

TRBV9,TRBJ1-2,TRBD1,-,TGTGCCAGCAGCCCCCGATTGACAGGGGAAGACTATGGCTACACCTTC,CASSPRLTGEDYGYTF
TRBV27,TRBJ1-5,-,few,TGTGCCAGCAGTAGCCTGGACGGGGGATATCAGCCCCAGCATTTT,CASSSLDGGYQPQHF
TRBV2,TRBJ1-1,-,-,TGTGCCAGCAGTGGAGGGACAATTGAAGCTTTCTTT,CASSGGTIEAFF
TRBV10-1,TRBJ2-3,-,-,TGCGCCAGCAGTGAATGGGGGCCCAGCACAGATACGCAGTATTTT,CASSEWGPSTDTQYF
TRBV4-2,TRBJ2-5,-,-,TGTGCCAGCAGCCAGCCAGGGGTGAGAGAGACCCAGTACTTC,CASSQPGVRETQYF
TRBV5-1,TRBJ1-3,-,-,TGCGCCAGCAGCTCCGGAGTTGTCTCTGGAAACACCATATATTTT,CASSSGVVSGNTIYF
TRBV28,TRBJ2-7,-,-,TGTGCCAGCAGTTCTTACCAGGGGAATTACTACTACGAGCAGTACTTC,CASSSYQGNYYYEQYF
TRBV5-6,TRBJ2-4,TRBD2,-,TGTGCCAGCAGACCTGGGGGAGGGAACATTCAGTACTTC,CASRPGGGNIQYF
TRBV5-1,TRBJ1-2,-,-,TGCGCCAGCAGCTTGACAAGTGGGCAGGGCTCCAGAGGCTACACCTTC,CASSLTSGQGSRGYTF
TRBV27,TRBJ1-2,-,-,TGTGCCAGCAAGAGGGATTCGAACTATGGCTACACCTTC,CASKRDSNYGYTF
TRBV2,TRBJ2-7,TRBD1,-,TGTGCCAGCTTGGGAGGGCTCCGGGACAGGGAACCCTACGAGCAGTACTTC,CASLGGLRDREPYEQYF
TRBV27,TRBJ2-7,TRBD1,-,TGTGCCAGCAGTTCCCTAGGGGACAGGTACTACGAGCAGTACTTC,CASSSLGDRYYEQYF
TRBV28,TRBJ1-4,TRBD1,once,TGTGCCAGCAGTATAAACCGGGACAGCCAGTCTTTT,CASSINRDSQSF
TRBV5-5,TRBJ1-5,TRBD1,-,TGTGCCAGCAGCTTGTCGACAGGGCAGGATCAGCCCCAGCATTTT,CASSLSTGQDQPQHF
TRBV9,TRBJ2-1,TRBD2,-,TGTGCCAGCAGCGTAGTAGCGGGAGGTGAGCAGTTCTTC,CASSVVAGGEQFF
TRBV10-3,TRBJ1-1,-,-,TGTGCCACCAAACACGACAGTGAAGCTTTCTTT,CATKHDSEAFF
TRBV12-3/TRBV12-4,TRBJ1-1,-,-,TGTGCCAGCAATACCGGTTATGAAGCTTTCTTT,CASNTGYEAFF
TRBV19,TRBJ1-4,-,-,TGTGCCAGTTCCCGAGCGGGGGCAACTAATGAAAAACTGTTTTTT,CASSRAGATNEKLFF
TRBV5-4,TRBJ1-3,TRBD1,-,TGTGCCAGCAGCAGCTACCGACAGGGTCCTGGAAACACCATATATTTT,CASSSYRQGPGNTIYF
TRBV6-6,TRBJ1-1,-,-,TGTGCCAGCAGTTACTTTATACAGGTATTGAACACTGAAGCTTTCTTT,CASSYFIQVLNTEAFF
TRBV7-2,TRBJ2-7,TRBD1,-,TGTGCCAGCAGCTTAGGCGGACAGGTTACGAACGAGCAGTACTTC,CASSLGGQVTNEQYF
TRBV7-2,TRBJ2-7,TRBD2,-,TGTGCCAGCAGCTTAGGCCAACTAGCGGGAAGCTACGAGCAGTACTTC,CASSLGQLAGSYEQYF
TRBV12-5,TRBJ1-1,-,few,TGTGCTAGTGGTTTGGGAGGGGGTGAAGCTTTCTTT,CASGLGGGEAFF
TRBV4-2,TRBJ1-4,-,once,TGTGCCAGCAGCCAAGACGAACAGGGAAGGAAAAAACTGTTTTTT,CASSQDEQGRKKLFF
TRBV19,TRBJ1-5,-,-,TGTGCCAGTAGTATGGGCAGGGAGGGCAATCAGCCCCAGCATTTT,CASSMGREGNQPQHF
TRBV12-3/TRBV12-4,TRBJ1-3,TRBD1,-,TGTGCCAGCAGTGACAGGGGAGGGAACACCATATATTTT,CASSDRGGNTIYF
TRBV7-6,TRBJ2-1,-,-,TGTGCCAGCAGCCCCTGGACACTTTCCTACAATGAGCAGTTCTTC,CASSPWTLSYNEQFF
TRBV30,TRBJ2-5,TRBD2,many,TGTGCCGGGACACTAGCGGGAGGAGAGACCCAGTACTTC,CAGTLAGGETQYF
TRBV5-1,TRBJ1-2,-,-,TGCGCCAGCAGCTTGGCGGGGGGCGATGGCTACACCTTC,CASSLAGGDGYTF
TRBV7-8,TRBJ2-7,-,-,TGTGCCAGCAGCCGGGGCCCCTACGAGCAGTACTTC,CASSRGPYEQYF
TRBV13,TRBJ1-2,-,few,TGTGCCAGCAGCCCCACGCGACAGCCGTCAGCTAACTATGGCTACACCTTC,CASSPTRQPSANYGYTF
TRBV2,TRBJ2-1,-,once,TGTGCCAGCAGCTCCCGTCCCGGGGGGCTCAATGAGCAGTTCTTC,CASSSRPGGLNEQFF
TRBV7-2,TRBJ2-5,-,-,TGTGCCAGCAGCTTTGGCGGGGCAGAGACCCAGTACTTC,CASSFGGAETQYF
TRBV27,TRBJ1-4,-,-,TGTGCCAGCAGTCCAGGGGTGGGAAAACTGTTTTTT,CASSPGVGKLFF
TRBV6-5,TRBJ2-1,-,-,TGTGCCAGCAGTCCTGCCTACAATGAGCAGTTCTTC,CASSPAYNEQFF
TRBV18,TRBJ2-2,TRBD2,-,TGTGCCAGCTCACCAAAAGCGGGAGGGAACACCGGGGAGCTGTTTTTT,CASSPKAGGNTGELFF
TRBV5-1,TRBJ2-1,-,-,TGCGCCAGCAGCTTGGCCCTCGGACTTGTCAATGAGCAGTTCTTC,CASSLALGLVNEQFF
TRBV28,TRBJ1-5,TRBD1,-,TGTGCCAGCAGTCTACAGGGGGAAGTAATTCAGCCCCAGCATTTT,CASSLQGEVIQPQHF
TRBV2,TRBJ2-5,-,few,TGTGCCAGCAGTGCCGACACTGAAGAGACCCAGTACTTC,CASSADTEETQYF
TRBV19,TRBJ1-2,TRBD1,once,TGTGCCAGTTCCCGGGACAGAGCACGGGGTGGCTACACCTTC,CASSRDRARGGYTF
TRBV15,TRBJ2-7,-,-,TGTGCCACCAGCAGGGGGGACACACACTCCTACGAGCAGTACTTC,CATSRGDTHSYEQYF
TRBV3-1/TRBV3-2,TRBJ2-3,TRBD2,-,TGTGCCAGCAGCCAAGATCAGTACGGGGGGGCTGGAGATACGCAGTATTTT,CASSQDQYGGAGDTQYF
TRBV5-1,TRBJ2-7,TRBD2,-,TGCGCCAGCAGCTTGGCGGCGTCGGGACTAGCTAACTCCTACGAGCAGTACTTC,CASSLAASGLANSYEQYF
TRBV9,TRBJ1-4,-,-,TGTGCCAGCAGCGCCGGAATGGGGGGGAATGAAAAACTGTTTTTT,CASSAGMGGNEKLFF
TRBV6-6,TRBJ1-1,TRBD1,-,TGTGCCAGCAGTCTCCGGGACAGAACTGAAGCTTTCTTT,CASSLRDRTEAFF
TRBV11-2,TRBJ1-2,-,few,TGTGCCAGCAGCCTTGTATGGGACGCGGGGAGAGATGGCTACACCTTC,CASSLVWDAGRDGYTF
TRBV7-8,TRBJ2-2,TRBD2,-,TGTGCCAGCAGCCTCCGGACTAGCGGGAGTCGCTACACCGGGGAGCTGTTTTTT,CASSLRTSGSRYTGELFF
TRBV29-1,TRBJ1-1,-,-,TGCAGCGTTGTATTTACGACAGCTGAAGCTTTCTTT,CSVVFTTAEAFF
TRBV18,TRBJ2-3,TRBD2,-,TGTGCCAGCTCACCTGAACTAGCGGGTGGTGATACGCAGTATTTT,CASSPELAGGDTQYF
TRBV27,TRBJ2-6,TRBD2,once,TGTGCCAGCAGTGATTACCCGCCGGGAGGGAGGGGTGGTGGGGCCAACGTCCTGACTTTC,CASSDYPPGGRGGGANVLTF
TRBV6-6,TRBJ1-1,-,few,TGTGCCAGCAGTTTTGACAGCACCAACACTGAAGCTTTCTTT,CASSFDSTNTEAFF
TRBV28,TRBJ2-7,TRBD2,-,TGTGCCAGCAGTCTTCGGACTAGCGGGAAAAGGTCGTACGAGCAGTACTTC,CASSLRTSGKRSYEQYF
TRBV9,TRBJ2-1,TRBD2,-,TGTGCCAGCAGCGTAGGTGTAACTAGCGGCGACAATGAGCAGTTCTTC,CASSVGVTSGDNEQFF
TRBV18,TRBJ1-1,-,few,TGTGCCAGCTCACCAGTTGTAGGGGAAGGAGCTTTCTTT,CASSPVVGEGAFF
TRBV7-9,TRBJ2-5,-,-,TGTGCCAGCAGCGAAAGGAGGCAAGAGACCCAGTACTTC,CASSERRQETQYF
TRBV5-4,TRBJ1-4,-,once,TGTGCCAGCAGCTTGGGAGGAATTAATGAAAAACTGTTTTTT,CASSLGGINEKLFF